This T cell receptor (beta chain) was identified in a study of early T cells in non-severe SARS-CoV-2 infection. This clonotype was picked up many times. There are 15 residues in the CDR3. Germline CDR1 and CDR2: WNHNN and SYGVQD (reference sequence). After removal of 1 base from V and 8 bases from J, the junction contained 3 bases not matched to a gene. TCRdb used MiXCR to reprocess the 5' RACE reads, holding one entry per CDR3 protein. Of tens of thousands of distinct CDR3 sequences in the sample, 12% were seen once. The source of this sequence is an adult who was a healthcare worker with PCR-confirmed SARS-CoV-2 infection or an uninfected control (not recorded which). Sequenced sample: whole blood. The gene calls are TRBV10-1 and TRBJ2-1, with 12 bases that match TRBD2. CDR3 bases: TGCGCCAGCAGTGAGTGGACTAGCGGGAAGTATGAGCAGTTCTTC. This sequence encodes CASSEWTSGKYEQFF.